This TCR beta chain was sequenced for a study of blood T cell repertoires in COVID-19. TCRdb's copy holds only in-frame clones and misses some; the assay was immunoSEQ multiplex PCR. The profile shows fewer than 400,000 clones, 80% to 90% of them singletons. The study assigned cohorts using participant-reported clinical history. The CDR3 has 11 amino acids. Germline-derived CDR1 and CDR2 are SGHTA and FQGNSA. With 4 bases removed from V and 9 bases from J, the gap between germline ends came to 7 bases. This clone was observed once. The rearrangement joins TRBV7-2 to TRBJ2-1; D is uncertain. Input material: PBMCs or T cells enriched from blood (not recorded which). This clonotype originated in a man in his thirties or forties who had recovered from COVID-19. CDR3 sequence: CASSSRLEQFF. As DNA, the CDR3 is TGTGCCAGCAGCTCACGACTTGAGCAGTTCTTC. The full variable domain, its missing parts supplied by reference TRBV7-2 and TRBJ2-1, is GAGVSQSPSNKVTEKGKDVELRCDPISGHTALYWYRQSLGQGLEFLIYFQGNSAPDKSGLPSDRFSAERTGGSVSTLTIQRTQQEDSAVYLCASSSRLEQFFGPGTRLTVL.